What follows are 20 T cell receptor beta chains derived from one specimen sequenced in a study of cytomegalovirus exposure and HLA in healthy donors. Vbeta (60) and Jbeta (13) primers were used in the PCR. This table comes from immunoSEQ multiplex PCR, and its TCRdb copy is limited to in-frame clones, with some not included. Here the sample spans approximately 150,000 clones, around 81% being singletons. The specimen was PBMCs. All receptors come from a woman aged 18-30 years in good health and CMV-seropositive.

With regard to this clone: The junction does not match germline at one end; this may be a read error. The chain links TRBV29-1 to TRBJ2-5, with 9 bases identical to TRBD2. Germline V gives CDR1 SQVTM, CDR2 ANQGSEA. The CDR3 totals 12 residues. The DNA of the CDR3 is TGCAGCGTTGACCTAGCGGGGAAAACTACCCACTTC. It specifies CSVDLAGKTTHF.

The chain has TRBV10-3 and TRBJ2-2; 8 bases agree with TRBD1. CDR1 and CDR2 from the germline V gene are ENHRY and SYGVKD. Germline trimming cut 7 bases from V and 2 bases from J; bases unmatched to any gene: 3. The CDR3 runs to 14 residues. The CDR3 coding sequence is TGTGCCATCAAAGACAGGGGAAACACCGGGGAGCTGTTTTTT. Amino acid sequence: CAIKDRGNTGELFF.

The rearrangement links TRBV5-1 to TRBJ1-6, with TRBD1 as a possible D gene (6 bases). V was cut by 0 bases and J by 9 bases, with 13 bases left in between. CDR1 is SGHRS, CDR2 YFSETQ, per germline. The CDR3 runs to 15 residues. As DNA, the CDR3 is TGCGCCAGCAGCTTGGCCGGGGGGCAGCTTTCACCCCTCCACTTT. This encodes CASSLAGGQLSPLHF.

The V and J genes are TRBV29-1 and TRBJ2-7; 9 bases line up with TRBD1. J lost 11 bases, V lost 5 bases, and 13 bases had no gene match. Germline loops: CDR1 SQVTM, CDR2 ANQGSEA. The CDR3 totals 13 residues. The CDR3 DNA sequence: TGCAGCGTTCCCGGTTACCGGGACAGGGCAAAGTACTTC. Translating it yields CSVPGYRDRAKYF.

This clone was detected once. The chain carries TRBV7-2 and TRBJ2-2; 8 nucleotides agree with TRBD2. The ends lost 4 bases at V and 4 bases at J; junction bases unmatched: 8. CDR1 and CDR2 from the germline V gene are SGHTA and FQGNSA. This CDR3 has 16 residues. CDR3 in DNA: TGTGCCAGCAGCTCTCACGGGGGGGCCGGCACCGGGGAGCTGTTTTTT. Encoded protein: CASSSHGGAGTGELFF.

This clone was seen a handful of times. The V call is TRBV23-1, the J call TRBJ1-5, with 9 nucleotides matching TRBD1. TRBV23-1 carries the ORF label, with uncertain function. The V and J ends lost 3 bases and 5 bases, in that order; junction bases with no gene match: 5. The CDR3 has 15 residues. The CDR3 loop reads CASSQAQGAYQPQHF. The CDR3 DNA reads TGCGCCAGCAGTCAGGCACAGGGGGCCTATCAGCCCCAGCATTTT.

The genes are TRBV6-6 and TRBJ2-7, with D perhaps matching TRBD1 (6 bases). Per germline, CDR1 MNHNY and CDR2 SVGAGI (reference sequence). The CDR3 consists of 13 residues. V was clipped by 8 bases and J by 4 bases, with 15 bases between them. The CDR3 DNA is TGTGCCAGCGGGGGCCTCAGTGGATACGAGCAGTACTTC. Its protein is CASGGLSGYEQYF.

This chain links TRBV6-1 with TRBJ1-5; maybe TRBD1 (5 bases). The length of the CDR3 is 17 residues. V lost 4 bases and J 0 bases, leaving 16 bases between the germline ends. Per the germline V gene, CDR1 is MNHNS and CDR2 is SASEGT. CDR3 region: CASSVGGIVPSNQPQHF. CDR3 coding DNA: TGTGCCAGCAGTGTCGGGGGAATCGTCCCTAGCAATCAGCCCCAGCATTTT.

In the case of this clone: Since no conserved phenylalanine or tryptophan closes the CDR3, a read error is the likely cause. DNA of the CDR3: TGTGCCACCCAACAGGATACACCGTACTACTATAATTCACCCCTCCACCTT. It yields the protein CATQQDTPYYYNSPLHL. The chain joins TRBV10-3 to TRBJ1-6; weak D call: TRBD1 (5 bases). This CDR3 comprises 17 residues. Germline assignment: CDR1 ENHRY and CDR2 SYGVKD. V was clipped by 10 bases and J by 3 bases, with 22 bases between them.

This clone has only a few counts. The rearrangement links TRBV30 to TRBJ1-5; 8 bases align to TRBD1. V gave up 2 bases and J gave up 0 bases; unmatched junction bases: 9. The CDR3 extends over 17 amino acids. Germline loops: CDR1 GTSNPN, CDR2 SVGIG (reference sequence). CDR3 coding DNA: TGTGCCTGGAGTCCTTTCGGGACAGGCCGTAGCAATCAGCCCCAGCATTTT. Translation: CAWSPFGTGRSNQPQHF.

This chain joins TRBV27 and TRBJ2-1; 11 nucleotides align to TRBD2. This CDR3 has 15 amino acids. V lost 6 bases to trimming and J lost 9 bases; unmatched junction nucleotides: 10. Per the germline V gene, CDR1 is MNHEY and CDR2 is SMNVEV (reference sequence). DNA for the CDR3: TGTGCCAGCAGCATAGCGGGGGGGCCGGGGCCTGAGCAGTTCTTC. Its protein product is CASSIAGGPGPEQFF.

CDR3 loop: CASSVALGLYNEQFF. CDR3 bases: TGTGCCAGCAGCGTAGCGCTTGGCTTATACAATGAGCAGTTCTTC. This chain joins TRBV9 and TRBJ2-1; D ambiguous. Germline-derived CDR1 and CDR2 are SGDLS and YYNGEE. This CDR3 has 15 residues. With 0 bases removed from V and 4 bases from J, the gap between germline ends came to 11 bases.

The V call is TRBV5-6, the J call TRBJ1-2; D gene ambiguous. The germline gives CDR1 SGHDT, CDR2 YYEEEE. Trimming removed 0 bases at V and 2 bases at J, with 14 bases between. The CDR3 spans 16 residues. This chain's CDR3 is CASSLDITTRNYGYTF. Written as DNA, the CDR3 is TGTGCCAGCAGCTTGGACATCACAACACGAAACTATGGCTACACCTTC.

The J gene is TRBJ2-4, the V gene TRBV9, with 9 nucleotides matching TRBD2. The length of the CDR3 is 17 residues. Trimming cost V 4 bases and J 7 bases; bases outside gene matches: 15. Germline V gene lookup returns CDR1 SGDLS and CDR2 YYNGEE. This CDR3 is CASSPLPGGGGWNIQYF. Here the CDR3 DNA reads TGTGCCAGCAGCCCCCTGCCCGGCGGGGGGGGTTGGAACATTCAGTACTTC.

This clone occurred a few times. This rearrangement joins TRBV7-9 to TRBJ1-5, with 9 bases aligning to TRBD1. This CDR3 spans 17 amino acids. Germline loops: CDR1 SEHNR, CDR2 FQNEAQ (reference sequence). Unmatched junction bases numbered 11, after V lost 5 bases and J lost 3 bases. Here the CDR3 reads CASSDQKTGGVNQPQHF. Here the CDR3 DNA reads TGTGCCAGCAGCGATCAAAAGACAGGGGGGGTCAATCAGCCCCAGCATTTT.

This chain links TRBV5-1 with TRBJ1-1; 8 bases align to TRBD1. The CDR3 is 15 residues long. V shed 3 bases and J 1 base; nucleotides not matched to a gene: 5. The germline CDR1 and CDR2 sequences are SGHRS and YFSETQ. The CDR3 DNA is TGCGCCAGCAGCTGGAGACAGGGGCCGAACACTGAAGCTTTCTTT. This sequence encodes CASSWRQGPNTEAFF.

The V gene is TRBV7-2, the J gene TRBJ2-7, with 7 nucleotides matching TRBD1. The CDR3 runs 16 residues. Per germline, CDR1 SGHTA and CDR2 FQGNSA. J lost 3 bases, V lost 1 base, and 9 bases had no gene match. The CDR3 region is CASSLVPRQGDYEQYF. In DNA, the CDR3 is TGTGCCAGCAGCTTAGTCCCGCGACAGGGCGACTACGAGCAGTACTTC.

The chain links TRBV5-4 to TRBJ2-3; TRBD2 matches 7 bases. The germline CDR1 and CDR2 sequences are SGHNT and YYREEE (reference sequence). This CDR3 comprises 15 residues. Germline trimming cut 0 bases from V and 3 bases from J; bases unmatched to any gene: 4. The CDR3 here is CASSLAAGTTDTQYF. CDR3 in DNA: TGTGCCAGCAGCTTGGCAGCGGGGACGACAGATACGCAGTATTTT. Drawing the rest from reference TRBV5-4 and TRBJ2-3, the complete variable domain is ETGVTQSPTHLIKTRGQQVTLRCSSQSGHNTVSWYQQALGQGPQFIFQYYREEENGRGNFPPRFSGLQFPNYSSELNVNALELDDSALYLCASSLAAGTTDTQYFGPGTRLTVL.

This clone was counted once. The CDR3: CASSGSQGANYGYTF. In nucleotides, the CDR3 is TGTGCCAGCAGCGGGTCCCAGGGGGCAAACTATGGCTACACCTTC. The gene calls are TRBV5-5 and TRBJ1-2; 8 bases line up with TRBD1. Germline V gives CDR1 SGHKS, CDR2 YYEKEE (reference sequence). The CDR3 runs to 15 residues. The ends lost 4 bases at V and 2 bases at J; junction bases unmatched: 7.

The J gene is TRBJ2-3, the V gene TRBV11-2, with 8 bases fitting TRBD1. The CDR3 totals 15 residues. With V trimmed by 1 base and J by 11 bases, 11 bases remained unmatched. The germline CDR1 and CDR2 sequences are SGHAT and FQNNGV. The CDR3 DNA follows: TGTGCCAGCAGCTTAGCGTTCAGGGGGCGTCATATGCAGTATTTT. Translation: CASSLAFRGRHMQYF.